This TCR beta chain was retrieved from a study of cytomegalovirus exposure and HLA in healthy donors. General study findings and limits: Listed as cytomegalovirus-associated were 150 to 200 TCR beta chains. Apart from CMV serostatus, no immune exposure information was available. Later analysis identified a missense DCLRE1C variant that was linked to TCR beta V- and J-gene trimming. Later analysis showed TCR association rates varying by HLA locus, highest for DRB1 and lowest for HLA-C.

This clone was counted a single time. Antigen specificity is unknown. Vbeta (60) and Jbeta (13) primers were used in the PCR. Sequencing was performed with immunoSEQ multiplex PCR; in TCRdb, only in-frame clones are kept and a portion is missing. The table includes 170,000 or so clones, more than 80% detected once. The CDR3 has 14 residues. Germline values: CDR1 MNHNY, CDR2 SVGAGI (reference sequence). Trimming pared 6 bases from V and 2 bases from J, leaving 12 bases between. Sequencing input: PBMCs. V gene TRBV6-6 combines with J gene TRBJ2-3; D is possibly TRBD1 (5 bases). This receptor was identified in a boy between 10 and 17 years old in good health and CMV-seronegative. CDR3 sequence: CASRIDSDTDTQYF. The CDR3 nucleotides are TGTGCCAGCAGGATCGACAGCGACACAGATACGCAGTATTTT.